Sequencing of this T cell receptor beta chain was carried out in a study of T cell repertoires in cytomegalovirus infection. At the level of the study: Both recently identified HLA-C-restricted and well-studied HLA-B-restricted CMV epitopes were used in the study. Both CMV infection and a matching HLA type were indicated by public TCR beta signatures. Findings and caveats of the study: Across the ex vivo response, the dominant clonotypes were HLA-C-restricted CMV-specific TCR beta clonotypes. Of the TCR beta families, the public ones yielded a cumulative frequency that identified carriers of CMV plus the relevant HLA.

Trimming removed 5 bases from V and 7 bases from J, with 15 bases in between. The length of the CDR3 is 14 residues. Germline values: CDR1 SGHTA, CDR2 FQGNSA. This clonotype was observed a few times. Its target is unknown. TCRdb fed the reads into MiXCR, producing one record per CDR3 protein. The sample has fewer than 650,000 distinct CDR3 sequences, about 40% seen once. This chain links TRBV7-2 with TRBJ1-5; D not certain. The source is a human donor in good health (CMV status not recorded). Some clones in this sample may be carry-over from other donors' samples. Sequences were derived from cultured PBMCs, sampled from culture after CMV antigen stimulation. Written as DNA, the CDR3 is TGTGCCAGCAGCCCCGGCGGTGCTCCCCAGCCCCAGCATTTT. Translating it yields CASSPGGAPQPQHF.